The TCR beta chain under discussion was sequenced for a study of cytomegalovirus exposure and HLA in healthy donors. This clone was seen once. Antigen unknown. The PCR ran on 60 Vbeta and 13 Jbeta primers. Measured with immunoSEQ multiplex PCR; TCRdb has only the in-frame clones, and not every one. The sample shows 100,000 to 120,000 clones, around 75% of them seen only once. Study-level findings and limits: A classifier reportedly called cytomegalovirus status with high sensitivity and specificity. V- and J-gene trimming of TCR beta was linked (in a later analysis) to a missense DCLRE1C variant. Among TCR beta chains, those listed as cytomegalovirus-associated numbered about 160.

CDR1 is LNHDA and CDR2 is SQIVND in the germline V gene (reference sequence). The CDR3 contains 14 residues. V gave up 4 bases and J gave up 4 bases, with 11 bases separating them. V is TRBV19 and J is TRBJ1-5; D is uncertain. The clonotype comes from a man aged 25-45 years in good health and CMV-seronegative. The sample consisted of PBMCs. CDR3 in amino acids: CASSNQALNQPQHF. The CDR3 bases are TGTGCCAGTAGTAATCAGGCTCTTAATCAGCCCCAGCATTTT.